This section outlines one T cell receptor (beta chain) sequence together with its context. No antigen is known for it. The CDR3 has 17 amino acids. Germline V lookup: CDR1 MNHNY, CDR2 SVGAGI (reference sequence). Trimming stripped 5 bases from V and 0 bases from J, with 18 bases between. Libraries were prepared by immunoSEQ multiplex PCR; TCRdb keeps only in-frame clonotypes and omits some of them. Of 35,000 to 55,000 clones in the sample, over 60% were seen once. The data were taken from a study of vaccination effects on CD4 cells after COVID-19. Study in general: The second dose preceded post-vaccine samples by a median of 72 days.

General study findings and limits: The study had few convalescent patients and no early post-infection timepoints.

Following a 10-day culture, CD4+ T cells were purified. As their vaccination, participants received two doses of either BNT162b2 or mRNA-1273. The clonotype was recovered from a human donor who received a COVID-19 vaccine. Here the sequenced sample was CD4+ T cells from PBMCs cultured without peptide, taken after COVID-19 vaccination. The V call is TRBV6-6, the J call TRBJ2-3, with D tentatively TRBD2 (5 bases). In DNA form, the CDR3 reads TGTGCCAGCAGTCGAAGACCGGGAAAGATGAGCACAGATACGCAGTATTTT. Its translation: CASSRRPGKMSTDTQYF.